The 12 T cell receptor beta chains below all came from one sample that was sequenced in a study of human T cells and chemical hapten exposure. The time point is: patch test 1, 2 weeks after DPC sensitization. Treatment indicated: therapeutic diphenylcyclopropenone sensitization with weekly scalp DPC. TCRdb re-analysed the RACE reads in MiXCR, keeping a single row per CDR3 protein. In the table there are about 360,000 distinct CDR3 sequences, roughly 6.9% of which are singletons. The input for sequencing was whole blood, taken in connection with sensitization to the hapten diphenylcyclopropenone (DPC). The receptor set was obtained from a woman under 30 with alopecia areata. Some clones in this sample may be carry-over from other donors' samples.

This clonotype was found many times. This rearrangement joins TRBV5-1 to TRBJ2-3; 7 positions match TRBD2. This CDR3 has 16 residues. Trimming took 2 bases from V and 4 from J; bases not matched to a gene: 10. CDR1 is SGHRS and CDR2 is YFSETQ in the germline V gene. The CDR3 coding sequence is TGCGCCAGCAGCTTCTTATCCGGGACTACCGCAGATACGCAGTATTTT. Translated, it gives CASSFLSGTTADTQYF.

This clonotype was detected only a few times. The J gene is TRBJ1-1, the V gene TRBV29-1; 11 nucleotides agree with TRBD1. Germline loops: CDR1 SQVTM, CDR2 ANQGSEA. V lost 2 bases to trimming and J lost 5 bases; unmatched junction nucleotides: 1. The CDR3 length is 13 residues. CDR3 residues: CSVEWDRGTEAFF. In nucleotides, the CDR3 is TGCAGCGTTGAATGGGACAGGGGGACTGAAGCTTTCTTT.

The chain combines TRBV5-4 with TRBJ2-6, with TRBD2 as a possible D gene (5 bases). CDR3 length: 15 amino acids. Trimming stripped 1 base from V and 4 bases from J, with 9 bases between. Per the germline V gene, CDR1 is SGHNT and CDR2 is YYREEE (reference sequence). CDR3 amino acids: CASSLTSGGANVLTF. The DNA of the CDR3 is TGTGCCAGCAGCTTGACGTCGGGGGGGGCCAACGTCCTGACTTTC.

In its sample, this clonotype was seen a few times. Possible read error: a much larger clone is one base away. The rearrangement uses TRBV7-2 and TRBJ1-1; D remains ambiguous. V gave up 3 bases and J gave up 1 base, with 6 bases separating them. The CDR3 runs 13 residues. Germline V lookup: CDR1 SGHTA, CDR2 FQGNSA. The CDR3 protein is CASSFDTNTEAFF. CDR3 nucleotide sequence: TGTGCCAGCAGCTTCGACACGAACACTGAAGCTTTCTTT.

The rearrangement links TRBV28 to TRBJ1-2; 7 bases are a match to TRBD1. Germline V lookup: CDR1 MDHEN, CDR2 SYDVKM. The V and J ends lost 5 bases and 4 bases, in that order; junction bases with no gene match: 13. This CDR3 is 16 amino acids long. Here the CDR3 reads CASSLKTGQMIYGYTF. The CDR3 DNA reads TGTGCCAGCAGTCTCAAGACGGGACAGATGATCTATGGCTACACCTTC.

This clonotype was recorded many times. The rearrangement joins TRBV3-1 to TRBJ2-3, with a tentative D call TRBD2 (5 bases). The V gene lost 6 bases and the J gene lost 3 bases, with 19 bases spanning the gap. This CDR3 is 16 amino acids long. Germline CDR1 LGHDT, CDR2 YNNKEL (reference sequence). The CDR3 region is CASSPPGVEMTDTQYF. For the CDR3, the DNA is TGTGCCAGCAGTCCCCCCGGGGTCGAAATGACAGATACGCAGTATTTT.

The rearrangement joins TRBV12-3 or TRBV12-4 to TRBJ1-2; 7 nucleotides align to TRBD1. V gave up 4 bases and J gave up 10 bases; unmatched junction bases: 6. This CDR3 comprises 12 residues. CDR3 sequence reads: CASSSPGQIYTF. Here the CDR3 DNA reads TGTGCCAGCAGTTCACCGGGACAGATCTACACCTTC.

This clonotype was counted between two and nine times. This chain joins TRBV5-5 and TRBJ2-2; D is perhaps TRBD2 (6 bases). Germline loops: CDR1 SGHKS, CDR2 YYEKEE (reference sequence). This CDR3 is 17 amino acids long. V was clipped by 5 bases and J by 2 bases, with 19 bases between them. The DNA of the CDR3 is TGTGCCAGCAGAGTGACCCCGACTAGAGACAACACCGGGGAGCTGTTTTTT. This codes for CASRVTPTRDNTGELFF. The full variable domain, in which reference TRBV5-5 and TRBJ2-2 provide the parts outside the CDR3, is DAGVTQSPTHLIKTRGQQVTLRCSPISGHKSVSWYQQVLGQGPQFIFQYYEKEERGRGNFPDRFSARQFPNYSSELNVNALLLGDSALYLCASRVTPTRDNTGELFFGEGSRLTVL.

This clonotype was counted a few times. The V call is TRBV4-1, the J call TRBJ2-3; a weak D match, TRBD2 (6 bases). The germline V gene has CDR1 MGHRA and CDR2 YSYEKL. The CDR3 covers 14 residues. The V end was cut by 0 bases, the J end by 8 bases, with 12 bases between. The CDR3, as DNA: TGCGCCAGCAGCCAAGACCGGGAGAGGTCTACGCAGTATTTT. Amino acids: CASSQDRERSTQYF.

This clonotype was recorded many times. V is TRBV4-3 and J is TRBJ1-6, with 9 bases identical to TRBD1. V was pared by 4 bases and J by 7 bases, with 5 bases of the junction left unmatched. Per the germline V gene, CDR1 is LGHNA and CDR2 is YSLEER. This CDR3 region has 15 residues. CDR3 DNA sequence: TGCGCCAGCAGCCGCCGGGACAGGGAAAATTCACCCCTCCACTTT. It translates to CASSRRDRENSPLHF.

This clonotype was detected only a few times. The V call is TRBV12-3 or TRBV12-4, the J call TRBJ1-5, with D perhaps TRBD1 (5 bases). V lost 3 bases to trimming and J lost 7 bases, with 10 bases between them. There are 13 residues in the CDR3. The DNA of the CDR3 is TGTGCCAGCAGTTTTGGTCAGGGACAGCCCCAGCATTTT. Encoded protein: CASSFGQGQPQHF.

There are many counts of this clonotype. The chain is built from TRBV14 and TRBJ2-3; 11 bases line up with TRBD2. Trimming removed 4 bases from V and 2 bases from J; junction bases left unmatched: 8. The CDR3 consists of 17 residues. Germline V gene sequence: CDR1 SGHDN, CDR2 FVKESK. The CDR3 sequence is CASSRVGLAAFTDTQYF. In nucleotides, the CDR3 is TGTGCCAGCAGCCGAGTGGGACTAGCGGCCTTCACAGATACGCAGTATTTT.